This T cell receptor beta chain originates from a study of cytomegalovirus exposure and HLA in healthy donors. General observations from the study: Cytomegalovirus association was assigned to about 150 TCR beta chains. Specificity of a few CMV-associated chains for CMV antigens was verified in vitro.

Both 60 Vbeta primers and 13 Jbeta primers went into the PCR. Generated by immunoSEQ multiplex PCR, the TCRdb table keeps only in-frame clones and is missing some. Of about 160,000 clones in the sample, roughly 83% were seen once. The donors comprised healthy bone marrow donors. This clone was counted a single time. The antigen is not known. Germline CDR1 and CDR2: SNHLY and FYNNEI. V dropped 8 bases and J dropped 7; count of bases not matched to a gene: 9. The CDR3 totals 13 residues. The chain combines TRBV2 with TRBJ1-1, with TRBD1 matching over 8 bases. The sequenced sample consisted of PBMCs. The TCR sequence derives from a human donor in good health. CDR3 region: CASARSTGGEAFF. As DNA, the CDR3 is TGTGCCAGCGCCAGATCCACAGGGGGTGAAGCTTTCTTT.